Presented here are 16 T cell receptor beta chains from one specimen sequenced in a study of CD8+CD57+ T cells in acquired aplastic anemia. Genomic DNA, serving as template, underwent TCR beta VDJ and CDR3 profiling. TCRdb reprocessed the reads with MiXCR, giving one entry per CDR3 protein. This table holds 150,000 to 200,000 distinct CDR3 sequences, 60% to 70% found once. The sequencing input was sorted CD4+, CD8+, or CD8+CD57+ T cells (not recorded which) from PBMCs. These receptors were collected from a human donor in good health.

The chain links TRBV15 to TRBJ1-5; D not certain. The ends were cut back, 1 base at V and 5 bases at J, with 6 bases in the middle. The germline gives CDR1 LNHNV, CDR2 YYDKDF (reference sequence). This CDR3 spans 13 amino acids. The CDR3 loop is CATSRGTYQPQHF. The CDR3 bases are TGTGCCACCAGCAGAGGAACGTATCAGCCCCAGCATTTT. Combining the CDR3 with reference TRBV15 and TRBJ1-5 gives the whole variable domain DAMVIQNPRYQVTQFGKPVTLSCSQTLNHNVMYWYQQKSSQAPKLLFHYYDKDFNNEADTPDNFQSRRPNTSFCFLDIRSPGLGDTAMYLCATSRGTYQPQHFGDGTRLSIL.

CDR3 loop: CATSRAGHGDYEQYF. CDR3 nucleotide sequence: TGTGCCACCAGCAGAGCGGGACATGGAGACTACGAGCAGTACTTC. The chain couples TRBV15 to TRBJ2-7; TRBD1 is a possible D gene (6 bases). CDR3 size: 15 residues. Germline CDR1 LNHNV, CDR2 YYDKDF (reference sequence). Deletions cut 1 base from V and 3 bases from J, with 13 bases between.

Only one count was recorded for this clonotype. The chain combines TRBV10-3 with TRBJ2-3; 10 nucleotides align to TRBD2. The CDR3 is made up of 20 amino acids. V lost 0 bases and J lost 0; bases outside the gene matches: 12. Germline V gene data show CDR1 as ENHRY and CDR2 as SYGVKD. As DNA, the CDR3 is TGTGCCATCAGTGAGTCAACCTCTAGCGGGAGCGGGTCTAGCACAGATACGCAGTATTTT. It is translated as CAISESTSSGSGSSTDTQYF.

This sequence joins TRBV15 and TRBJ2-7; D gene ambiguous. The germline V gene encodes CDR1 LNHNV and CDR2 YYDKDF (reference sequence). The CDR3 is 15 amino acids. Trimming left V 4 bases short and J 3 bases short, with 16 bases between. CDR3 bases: TGTGCCACCAGCAACCTACGAGGACCCGTCTACGAGCAGTACTTC. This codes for CATSNLRGPVYEQYF.

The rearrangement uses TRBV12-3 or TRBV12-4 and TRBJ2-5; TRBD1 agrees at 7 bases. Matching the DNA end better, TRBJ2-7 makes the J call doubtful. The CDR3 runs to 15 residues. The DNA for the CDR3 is TGTGCCAGCAGTTTCCGCGGACAGGCGAGCTACGAGCAGTACTTC. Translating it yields CASSFRGQASYEQYF.

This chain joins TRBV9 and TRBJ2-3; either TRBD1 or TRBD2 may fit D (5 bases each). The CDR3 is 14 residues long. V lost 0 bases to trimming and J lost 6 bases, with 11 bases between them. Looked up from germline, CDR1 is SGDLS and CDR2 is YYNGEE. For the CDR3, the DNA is TGTGCCAGCAGCGTAGGGGACGGGTGGGATACGCAGTATTTT. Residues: CASSVGDGWDTQYF. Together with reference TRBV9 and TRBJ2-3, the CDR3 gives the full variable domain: DSGVTQTPKHLITATGQRVTLRCSPRSGDLSVYWYQQSLDQGLQFLIQYYNGEERAKGNILERFSAQQFPDLHSELNLSSLELGDSALYFCASSVGDGWDTQYFGPGTRLTVL.

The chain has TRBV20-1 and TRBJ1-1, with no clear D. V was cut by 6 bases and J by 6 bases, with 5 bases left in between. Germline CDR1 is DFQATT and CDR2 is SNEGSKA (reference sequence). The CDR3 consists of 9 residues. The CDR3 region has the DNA TGCAGTGCACGGCCTGAAGCTTTCTTT. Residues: CSARPEAFF.

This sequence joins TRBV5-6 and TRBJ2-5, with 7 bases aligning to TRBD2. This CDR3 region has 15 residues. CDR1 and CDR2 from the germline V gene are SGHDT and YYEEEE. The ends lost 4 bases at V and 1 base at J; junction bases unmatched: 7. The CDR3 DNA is TGTGCCAGCAGCCACAGACTAGCCCCCCAAGAGACCCAGTACTTC. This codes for CASSHRLAPQETQYF.

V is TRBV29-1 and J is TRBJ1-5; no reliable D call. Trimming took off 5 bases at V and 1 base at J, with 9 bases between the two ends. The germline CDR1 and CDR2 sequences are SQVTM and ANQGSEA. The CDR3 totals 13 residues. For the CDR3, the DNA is TGCAGCGTTTACATCAACAGCAATCAGCCCCAGCATTTT. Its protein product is CSVYINSNQPQHF.

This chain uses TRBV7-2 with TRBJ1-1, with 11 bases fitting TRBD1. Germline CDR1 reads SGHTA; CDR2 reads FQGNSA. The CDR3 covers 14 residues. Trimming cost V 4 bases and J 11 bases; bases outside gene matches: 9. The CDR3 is CASSSTGQGARAFF. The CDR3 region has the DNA TGTGCCAGCAGCTCCACCGGACAGGGGGCGCGGGCTTTCTTT.

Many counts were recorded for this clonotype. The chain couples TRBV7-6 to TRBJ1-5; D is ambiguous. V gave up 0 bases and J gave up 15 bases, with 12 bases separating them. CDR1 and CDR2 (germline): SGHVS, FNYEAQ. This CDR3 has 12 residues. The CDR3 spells CASSLADAVLHF. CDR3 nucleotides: TGTGCCAGCAGCTTAGCGGACGCCGTTTTGCATTTT.

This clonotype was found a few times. The CDR3 nucleotides are TGTGCCAGCAGTGTACGACAGGAAGTCCCCTACTTC. It is translated as CASSVRQEVPYF. The rearrangement uses TRBV2 and TRBJ2-7; a weak D match, TRBD1 (6 bases). The CDR3 spans 12 residues. Trimming took off 4 bases at V and 13 bases at J, with 17 bases between the two ends. Per the germline V gene, CDR1 is SNHLY and CDR2 is FYNNEI.

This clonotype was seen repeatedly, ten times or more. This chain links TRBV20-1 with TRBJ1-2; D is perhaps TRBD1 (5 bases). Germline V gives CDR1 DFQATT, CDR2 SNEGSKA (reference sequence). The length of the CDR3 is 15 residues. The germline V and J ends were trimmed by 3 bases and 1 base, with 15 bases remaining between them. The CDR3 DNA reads TGCAGTGCTAGCGGGGGGGGGGGACTTAACTATGGCTACACCTTC. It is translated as CSASGGGGLNYGYTF.

The CDR3 loop is CAISEIGVAATGELFF. The CDR3 DNA is TGTGCCATCAGTGAGATCGGGGTAGCGGCTACCGGGGAGCTGTTTTTT. This chain connects TRBV10-3 to TRBJ2-2; tentatively, D is TRBD2 (6 bases). The CDR3 length is 16 residues. V gave up 2 bases and J gave up 5 bases, with 15 bases separating them. Per germline, CDR1 ENHRY and CDR2 SYGVKD.

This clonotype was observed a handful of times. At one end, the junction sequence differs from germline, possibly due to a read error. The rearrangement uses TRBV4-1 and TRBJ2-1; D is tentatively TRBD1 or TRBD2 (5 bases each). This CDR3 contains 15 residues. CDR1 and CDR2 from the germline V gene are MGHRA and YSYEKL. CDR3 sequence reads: CASSHKEGSYNGQFF. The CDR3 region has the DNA TGCGCCAGCAGCCACAAAGAGGGGTCCTACAATGGGCAGTTCTTC.

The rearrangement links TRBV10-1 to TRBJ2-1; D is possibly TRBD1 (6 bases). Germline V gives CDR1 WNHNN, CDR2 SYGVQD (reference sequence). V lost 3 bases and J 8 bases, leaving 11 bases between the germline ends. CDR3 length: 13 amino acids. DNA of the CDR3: TGCGCCAGCAGTGAAGTTCCAGGGGATGAGCAGTTCTTC. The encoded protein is CASSEVPGDEQFF.